One and the same sample provided the 4 T cell receptor beta chains below, sequenced in a study of OX40 agonist ivuxolimab in advanced cancers. Sequenced by immunoSEQ multiplex PCR; TCRdb stores in-frame clones only, minus some. The sample yields about 71,000 clones, around 94% seen once. Material: CD4+ or CD8+ T cells sorted from blood, obtained in a trial of the OX40 agonist ivuxolimab. These TCRs come from an adult with an advanced solid tumor such as melanoma, head and neck, liver or kidney cancer.

The V and J genes are TRBV7-8 and TRBJ2-7; 11 bases align to TRBD2. Germline V CDR1 and CDR2: SGHVS, FQNEAQ. Trimming cost V 5 bases and J 5 bases; bases outside gene matches: 8. The CDR3 has 15 amino acids. The CDR3 sequence is CASSPQLAGVDEQYF. CDR3 DNA: TGTGCCAGCAGCCCCCAACTAGCGGGAGTAGACGAGCAGTACTTC. Full variable domain (outside the CDR3, taken from reference TRBV7-8 and TRBJ2-7): GAGVSQSPRYKVAKRGQDVALRCDPISGHVSLFWYQQALGQGPEFLTYFQNEAQLDKSGLPSDRFFAERPEGSVSTLKIQRTQQEDSAVYLCASSPQLAGVDEQYFGPGTRLTVT.

The genes are TRBV6-5 and TRBJ2-1; 9 bases agree with TRBD1. Unmatched junction bases numbered 2, after V lost 4 bases and J lost 1 base. The CDR3 is 15 amino acids. Per germline, CDR1 MNHEY and CDR2 SVGAGI. The CDR3 loop is CASSSTGGSYNEQFF. As DNA, the CDR3 is TGTGCCAGCAGTTCGACAGGGGGATCCTACAATGAGCAGTTCTTC.

The J gene is TRBJ2-5, the V gene TRBV5-1; TRBD2 matches 9 bases. Germline V gives CDR1 SGHRS, CDR2 YFSETQ. The CDR3 loop spans 15 amino acids. V shed 4 bases and J 3 bases; nucleotides not matched to a gene: 7. CDR3 DNA: TGCGCCAGCAGCCCCGGGGTAGCGGGGGAAGAGACCCAGTACTTC. As protein: CASSPGVAGEETQYF. The full variable domain, in which reference TRBV5-1 and TRBJ2-5 provide the parts outside the CDR3, is KAGVTQTPRYLIKTRGQQVTLSCSPISGHRSVSWYQQTPGQGLQFLFEYFSETQRNKGNFPGRFSGRQFSNSRSEMNVSTLELGDSALYLCASSPGVAGEETQYFGPGTRLLVL.

The chain carries TRBV9 and TRBJ2-3; D is tentatively TRBD1 or TRBD2 (5 bases each). The CDR3 covers 18 residues. Germline V CDR1 and CDR2: SGDLS, YYNGEE. Deletions cut 3 bases from V and 3 bases from J, with 23 bases between. CDR3 sequence (DNA): TGTGCCAGCAGCGAGCAGGGTTTATCGGGGCTCCGGACAGATACGCAGTATTTT. It encodes CASSEQGLSGLRTDTQYF. Using reference TRBV9 and TRBJ2-3 for the parts outside the CDR3, the full variable domain is DSGVTQTPKHLITATGQRVTLRCSPRSGDLSVYWYQQSLDQGLQFLIQYYNGEERAKGNILERFSAQQFPDLHSELNLSSLELGDSALYFCASSEQGLSGLRTDTQYFGPGTRLTVL.